This entry concerns a single TCR beta chain. The sample belongs to a study of control samples from healthy donors and cancer patients. Only in-frame clones appear in the TCRdb table, and some are missing; sequencing was by immunoSEQ multiplex PCR. The sample has more than 75,000 clones; nearly 90% are singletons. CDR3 size: 13 residues. V gave up 0 bases and J gave up 6 bases, with 8 bases separating them. The sample consisted of blood. The sequence derives from a man over 45 in good health. This chain joins TRBV12-3 or TRBV12-4 and TRBJ2-5; D ambiguous. For the CDR3, the DNA is TGTGCCAGCAGTTTAGCTCAGGCCAAGACCCAGTACTTC. Translation: CASSLAQAKTQYF.